The subject of this entry is one TCR beta chain. No antigen is known for it. This entry comes from a study of T-cell memory formation after mild COVID-19. For the study at large: Largely, the TCR clusters proved donor specific.

Whole-study results and caveats: The authors did not confirm SARS-CoV-2 specificity of second-wave clones peaking day 37. Later expanders leaned toward CD4+, whereas clones contracting from day 15 to 85 were balanced CD4/CD8. Detection of some responders pre-infection suggested pre-existing cross-reactive memory T cells participated.

MiXCR, run by TCRdb on the 5' RACE reads, gives a single entry per CDR3 protein. The sample has a few hundred thousand distinct CDR3 sequences, 15% to 20% seen once; the top ten hold 20% to 25%. This receptor was taken from a man younger than 30 who had mild COVID-19 (a few samples of this study predate the infection). Cell type and time point are not known. The sample was PBMCs or a T cell subset sorted from them (not recorded which).

CDR3 region: CASSQDLTERGLKLFF. The CDR3 nucleotides read TGCGCCAGCAGCCAAGATCTAACCGAGAGGGGGCTCAAACTGTTTTTT. V and J are TRBV4-3 and TRBJ1-4; 7 nucleotides line up with TRBD1. Germline CDR1 and CDR2: LGHNA and YSLEER. V lost 0 bases, J lost 11 bases, and 12 bases stayed unmatched. The CDR3 runs 16 residues.